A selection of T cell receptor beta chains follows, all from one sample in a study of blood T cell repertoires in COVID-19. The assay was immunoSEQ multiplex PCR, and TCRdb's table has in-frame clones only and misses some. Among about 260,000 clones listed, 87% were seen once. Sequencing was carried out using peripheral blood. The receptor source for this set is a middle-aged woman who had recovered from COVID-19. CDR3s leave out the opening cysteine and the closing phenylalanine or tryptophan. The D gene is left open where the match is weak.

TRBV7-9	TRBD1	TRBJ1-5	ASSKGQPDQPQH
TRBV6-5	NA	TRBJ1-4	ASSRGPTEKLF
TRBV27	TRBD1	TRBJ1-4	ASSPRGTGNEKLF
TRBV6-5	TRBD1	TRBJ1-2	ASSYWTGYGYT
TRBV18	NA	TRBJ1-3	ASSPEGFSGNTIY
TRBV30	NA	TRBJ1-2	AWSRTAFGYT
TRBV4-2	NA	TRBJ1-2	ASSQRLGTTANYGYT
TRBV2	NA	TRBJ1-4	ASNIRVNEKLF
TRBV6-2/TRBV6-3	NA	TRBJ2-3	ASSYLGKHLSTDTQY
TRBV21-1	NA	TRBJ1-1	ASSIRGQPNTEAF
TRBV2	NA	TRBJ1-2	ASSAQVNLNGYT
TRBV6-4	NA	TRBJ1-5	ASSSSGREPQH
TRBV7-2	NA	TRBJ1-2	ASSLGPGGYGYT
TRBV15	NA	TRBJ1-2	ATSRKQGYAGYGYT
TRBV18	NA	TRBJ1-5	ASSPGGSGLSNQPQH
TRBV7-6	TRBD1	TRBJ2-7	ASSPRGQGASEQY
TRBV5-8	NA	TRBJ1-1	ASNQKKARARVTEAF
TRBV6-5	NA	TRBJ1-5	ASSRQSNQPQH
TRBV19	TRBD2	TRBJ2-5	ASSGRLAGGRWETQY
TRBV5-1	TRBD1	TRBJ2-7	ASSLLGQSSSFGEQY
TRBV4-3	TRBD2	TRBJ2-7	ASSQVTSGANEQY
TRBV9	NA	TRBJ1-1	ASSVVAAREAF
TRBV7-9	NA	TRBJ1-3	ASSFNLRQLSGNTIY
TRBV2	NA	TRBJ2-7	ASHLRRSSYEQY
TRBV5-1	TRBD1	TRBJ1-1	ASSYRDRAEAF
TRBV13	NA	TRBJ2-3	ASSLGGYTQY
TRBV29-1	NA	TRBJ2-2	SVEGTANTGELF
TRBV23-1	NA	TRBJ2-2	ASRKWTPNGWTGELF
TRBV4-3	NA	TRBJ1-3	ASSQDPPSSGNTIY
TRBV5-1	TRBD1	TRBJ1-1	ASSLAGGIPETEAF
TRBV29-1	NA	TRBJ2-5	SVGYRVETQY
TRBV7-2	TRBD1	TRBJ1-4	ASSSGQGKNEKLF
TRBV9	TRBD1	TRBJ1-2	ASSGTGGVYGYT
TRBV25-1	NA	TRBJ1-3	ASSDFGNTIY
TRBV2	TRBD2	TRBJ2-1	ASSVGTSRDEQF
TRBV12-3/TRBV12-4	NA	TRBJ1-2	ASSQGDYGYT
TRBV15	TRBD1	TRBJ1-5	ATNLARDRNQPQH
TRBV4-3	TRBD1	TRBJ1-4	ASSQGTGLREKLF
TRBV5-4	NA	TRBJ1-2	ASSPDSNYGYT
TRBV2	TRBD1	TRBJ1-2	ASSPQGAANYGYT
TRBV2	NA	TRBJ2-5	ASSRDWEETQY
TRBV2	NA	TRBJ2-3	ASRGEDTQY
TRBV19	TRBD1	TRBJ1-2	ASSGYGQGGYGYT
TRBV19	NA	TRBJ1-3	ASSLRDMSSGNTIY
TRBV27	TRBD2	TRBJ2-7	ASSLSLGTSSYEQY
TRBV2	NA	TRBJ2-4	ASSITTTLAKNIQY
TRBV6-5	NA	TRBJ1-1	ASSRRPGRNTEAF
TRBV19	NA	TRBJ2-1	ASSMAGFQFAYNEQF
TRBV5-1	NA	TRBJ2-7	ASSPAGVARGEQY
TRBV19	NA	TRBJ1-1	ASSTGRENTEAF
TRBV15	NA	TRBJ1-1	ATGEGRKGAEAF
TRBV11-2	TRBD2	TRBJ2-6	ASGGLAGLFGANVLT
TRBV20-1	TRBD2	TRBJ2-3	SASRGGPRGDTQY
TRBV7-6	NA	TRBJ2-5	ASSVLDPSQETQY
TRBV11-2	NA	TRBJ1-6	ASSLDYHREVRYNSPLH